This TCR beta chain appears in the sequencing data of a study of blood T cell repertoires in COVID-19. At the level of the study: Sample material is recorded as cDNA or gDNA derived from T cells, B-cell-depleted T cells, or PBMCs.

The junction had 3 bases not matched to a gene; V was cut back by 7 bases and J by 3 bases. The germline CDR1 and CDR2 sequences are SQVTM and ANQGSEA. CDR3 size: 13 residues. As processed by the authors: Researchers report that nucleated cell counts were estimated from reference gene primer amplification. Only in-frame clones appear in the TCRdb table, and some are missing; sequencing was by immunoSEQ multiplex PCR. The V and J calls and the clone size are those of that table, but D and trimming were determined from the DNA. Of 35,000 to 50,000 clones listed, around 81% were seen once; the top ten hold just under 45%. This clone showed up just once.

This TCR came from an elderly woman with acute or convalescent COVID-19. The sample consisted of peripheral blood. The chain uses TRBV29-1 and TRBJ1-6; 7 bases fit TRBD1. CDR3 in DNA: TGCAGCGCCCGGGACAGCTATAATTCACCCCTCCACTTT. This encodes CSARDSYNSPLHF.